This entry features one T cell receptor beta chain sequence. Antigen specificity is unknown. The PCR contained 60 Vbeta and 13 Jbeta primers. The method was immunoSEQ multiplex PCR; TCRdb's version includes in-frame clones alone and lacks a portion of them. Of approximately 180,000 clones listed, about four fifths are singletons. Germline V gene sequence: CDR1 MNHNS, CDR2 SASEGT. The CDR3 has 14 residues. V trimming: 6 bases; J trimming: 5 bases; junction bases outside the gene matches: 4. The sample originates from a study of cytomegalovirus exposure and HLA in healthy donors. For the study at large: There were 300 to 400 genotyped donors. Of these, roughly 80% fell in the genetic ancestry cluster associated with self-reported Caucasian donors. General study points: Analyzed later, most CMV-associated TCR beta chains appeared HLA-restricted. Among TCR beta chains of equal frequency, HLA-associated ones were more clonally expanded in a later analysis. The authors listed over 150 TCR beta chains as cytomegalovirus-associated.

The clonotype comes from a woman between 18 and 29 years old in good health and CMV-seropositive. The chain couples TRBV6-1 to TRBJ2-1; 10 bases match TRBD2. The sample was PBMCs. The CDR3 sequence is CASRLAGDHNEQFF. In nucleotides, the CDR3 is TGTGCCAGCAGGCTAGCGGGAGACCACAATGAGCAGTTCTTC.